This entry describes one T cell receptor beta chain. A read error may account for a junction end that differs from germline. From germline, CDR1 is DFQATT and CDR2 SNEGSKA (reference sequence). The CDR3 spans 15 residues. The data are from a study of regulatory T cells in long-lasting Graves disease. Regarding time point: newly diagnosed GD, antithyroid drugs for less than 3 months. The TCR library was made from RNA that had been extracted from PBMCs in TRIzol. Construction of TCR beta libraries relied on iRepertoire HTBI primers and on Arm-PCR targeting CDR3 regions. TCRdb itself ran the multiplex PCR reads through MiXCR, one entry per CDR3 protein. The table lists 380,000 or so distinct CDR3 sequences, around 15% of them singletons. This sample also belongs to another study, concerning T cells in Graves' hyperthyroidism and ophthalmopathy.

The sample was peripheral blood mononuclear cells (PBMCs), taken at new diagnosis, from a patient treated with antithyroid drugs. This sequence originates from a woman aged 18-29 years with Graves disease. The J gene is TRBJ2-7, the V gene TRBV20-1; 9 nucleotides match TRBD2. The CDR3 DNA is TGCAGTGCTCACCAACGTTTTTCTAGCGGGATTGAGCGGTACTTC. Its translation: CSAHQRFSSGIERYF.